The present TCR beta chain was sequenced within a study of cytomegalovirus exposure and HLA in healthy donors. The wider study: Roughly 85 million unique TCRs from HLA-typed donors made up an early data release. General study points: From TCR beta sequences, most subjects' HLA-A and HLA-B alleles were reportedly predicted accurately.

As for the donors, each was a healthy bone marrow donor. This PCR relied on a set of 60 Vbeta primers and 13 Jbeta primers. The table came from immunoSEQ multiplex PCR; TCRdb's copy has only in-frame clones and leaves some out. The table records about 170,000 clones, roughly 79% of them present only once. This clone was observed once. Its antigen is currently unknown. With V trimmed by 3 bases and J by 2 bases, 8 bases remained unmatched. This CDR3 is 16 amino acids long. Germline V gene data show CDR1 as SGHTA and CDR2 as FQGNSA. The J gene is TRBJ2-3, the V gene TRBV7-2, with TRBD1 matching 7 bases. This receptor was obtained from a woman between 50 and 59 years old in good health and CMV-seropositive. Material for sequencing was PBMCs. The CDR3 nucleotides read TGTGCCAGCAGCTTGGGCCCGGGACAGAACACAGATACGCAGTATTTT. Its protein product is CASSLGPGQNTDTQYF.